The clone carrying this T cell receptor beta chain has only a few counts. Its antigen is unknown. The investigators reverse transcribed all of the isolated RNA, so they sequenced expressed TCRB transcripts. TCRdb's table, derived via immunoSEQ multiplex PCR, lists solely in-frame clones and lacks some. The profile covers roughly 340,000 clones, with roughly 12% appearing a single time and nearly 0.015% taken by the ten largest. This sample was included in a study of beta chain features in type 1 diabetes. CDR1 and CDR2 from the germline V gene are GTSNPN and SVGIG (reference sequence). With 0 bases clipped from V and 3 bases from J, the junction kept 14 bases outside the gene matches. This CDR3 contains 17 residues. Study-wide points: When Type 1 diabetes patients were examined, their TCRB CDR3s proved moderately but significantly shorter in all four CD4+ subsets.

Sequencing was done on a sample of naive CD4+ T cells from blood. V and J are TRBV30 and TRBJ2-7; 7 positions match TRBD1. The clonotype was recovered from a woman between 18 and 30 years old with type 1 diabetes. The chain's CDR3 is CAWSVPGIRDRRYEQYF. The CDR3 nucleotides read TGTGCCTGGAGTGTCCCAGGCATCCGGGACAGACGCTACGAGCAGTACTTC.